The 18 T cell receptor beta chains reported below all come from one sample, sequenced in a study of T cell repertoires in cytomegalovirus infection. A single record per CDR3 protein comes from TCRdb applying MiXCR to the reads. Of almost 550,000 distinct CDR3 sequences in the sample, approximately 15% were seen once. The sequenced sample consisted of CD8+ T cells from PBMCs. The source of these receptors is a human donor in good health (CMV status not recorded). Some clones in this sample may be carry-over from other donors' samples.

At least ten counts were recorded for this clonotype. V usage is TRBV19 and J usage is TRBJ1-3; 7 bases are a match to TRBD1. The germline V gene has CDR1 LNHDA and CDR2 SQIVND (reference sequence). With 5 bases clipped from V and 3 bases from J, the junction kept 7 bases outside the gene matches. This CDR3 has 15 amino acids. The CDR3 region has the DNA TGTGCCAGTAGTCCAAGACAGGGATATGGAAACACCATATATTTT. This codes for CASSPRQGYGNTIYF.

J is TRBJ2-5 and V is TRBV13; D gene uncertain. From germline, CDR1 is PRHDT and CDR2 FYEKMQ (reference sequence). The CDR3 sequence is 13 residues long. The germline V and J ends were trimmed by 3 bases and 7 bases, with 12 bases remaining between them. CDR3 residues: CASSFGADRTQYF. The CDR3 coding sequence is TGTGCCAGCAGCTTCGGAGCCGACCGGACCCAGTACTTC. Full variable domain (missing parts from reference TRBV13 and TRBJ2-5): AAGVIQSPRHLIKEKRETATLKCYPIPRHDTVYWYQQGPGQDPQFLISFYEKMQSDKGSIPDRFSAQQFSDYHSELNMSSLELGDSALYFCASSFGADRTQYFGPGTRLLVL.

This clonotype showed up just a few times. The rearrangement joins TRBV27 to TRBJ2-3; 7 bases are a match to TRBD2. Per germline, CDR1 MNHEY and CDR2 SMNVEV (reference sequence). After removal of 5 bases from V and 9 bases from J, the junction contained 5 bases not matched to a gene. This CDR3 is built from 12 residues. The CDR3 protein is CASSLREGTQYF. CDR3 DNA: TGTGCCAGCAGTCTAAGGGAGGGAACGCAGTATTTT.

This chain uses TRBV27 with TRBJ1-6, with 9 positions matching TRBD1. The CDR3 totals 14 residues. Trimming took 6 bases from V and 8 from J; bases not matched to a gene: 5. Per germline, CDR1 MNHEY and CDR2 SMNVEV (reference sequence). The CDR3 loop is CASSRTGAYSPLHF. Written as DNA, the CDR3 is TGTGCCAGCAGCCGGACAGGGGCCTATTCACCCCTCCACTTT.

This chain joins TRBV20-1 and TRBJ2-7; D remains unclear. This CDR3 spans 13 amino acids. Germline lookup yields CDR1 DFQATT and CDR2 SNEGSKA (reference sequence). V lost 2 bases and J lost 2, with 10 bases in between. The DNA of the CDR3 is TGCAGTGCTAGAAGGTCCATTCCCTACGAGCAGTACTTC. Amino acids: CSARRSIPYEQYF.

Of note for this clonotype: A much larger clone lies a single base off, so this may be a read error. The rearrangement links TRBV15 to TRBJ2-3; D is possibly TRBD2 (5 bases). This CDR3 has 15 amino acids. Looked up from germline, CDR1 is LNHNV and CDR2 is YYDKDF (reference sequence). CDR3 in DNA: TGTGCCTCCAGCAGAGATAGCGTAAGCACAGATACGCAGTATTTT. This translates into CASSRDSVSTDTQYF.

This clonotype was counted only a few times. The chain recombines TRBV30 with TRBJ2-3; D may match TRBD1 or TRBD2 (6 bases each). Trimming left V 1 base short and J 0 bases short, with 14 bases between. Germline V gene sequence: CDR1 GTSNPN, CDR2 SVGIG (reference sequence). The CDR3 consists of 16 residues. The CDR3 sequence is CAWSAGVAASTDTQYF. The CDR3 DNA follows: TGTGCCTGGAGTGCAGGGGTAGCGGCTAGCACAGATACGCAGTATTTT.

With regard to this clonotype: Its ends do not fully match the called genes, so a read error is possible. The rearrangement uses TRBV28 and TRBJ1-2; TRBD1 matches at 9 bases. The CDR3 sequence is 14 residues long. Germline CDR1 and CDR2: MDHEN and SYDVKM. CDR3 loop: CASRFPGTGPGYTF. The CDR3 region has the DNA TGTGCCAGCCGTTTCCCCGGGACAGGGCCGGGCTACACCTTC.

Only a few counts were recorded for this clonotype. This rearrangement joins TRBV25-1 to TRBJ1-2; D is uncertain. Trimming removed 3 bases from V and 1 base from J, with 9 bases in between. The CDR3 extends over 14 amino acids. Germline V gives CDR1 MGHDK, CDR2 SYGVNS. CDR3 amino acids: CASSDSYLNYGYTF. Written as DNA, the CDR3 is TGTGCCAGCAGTGACAGCTACCTTAACTATGGCTACACCTTC.

The J gene is TRBJ2-7, the V gene TRBV25-1; a possible D gene is TRBD1 (5 bases). Trimming pared 2 bases from V and 4 bases from J, leaving 18 bases between. Germline-derived CDR1 and CDR2 are MGHDK and SYGVNS. The CDR3 contains 16 residues. CDR3 nucleotides: TGTGCCAGCAGTGAAATGGACACCCGCGGAACATACGAGCAGTACTTC. Amino acids: CASSEMDTRGTYEQYF.

This clonotype was seen ten or more times. The genes are TRBV7-2 and TRBJ2-7; D might be TRBD2 (5 bases). This CDR3 region has 13 residues. CDR1 is SGHTA and CDR2 is FQGNSA in the germline V gene. The ends were cut back, 1 base at V and 6 bases at J, with 10 bases in the middle. The CDR3 here is CASSLGSGSEQYF. The CDR3 region has the DNA TGTGCCAGCAGCTTAGGGTCGGGGTCCGAGCAGTACTTC.

This clonotype was seen at least ten times. This chain links TRBV7-8 with TRBJ2-5, with 9 bases aligning to TRBD2. V was pared by 5 bases and J by 4 bases, with 8 bases of the junction left unmatched. Germline CDR1 and CDR2: SGHVS and FQNEAQ. The CDR3 consists of 15 residues. The CDR3 DNA follows: TGTGCCAGCAGCAGCACCCAACTAGCGGGAGAGACCCAGTACTTC. Protein: CASSSTQLAGETQYF.

The rearrangement uses TRBV12-3 or TRBV12-4 and TRBJ2-2; D remains ambiguous. The V end was cut by 4 bases, the J end by 4 bases, with 10 bases between. The CDR3 consists of 14 residues. As DNA, the CDR3 is TGTGCCAGCAGTTCCCCCTTAGGCACCGGGGAGCTGTTTTTT. This translates into CASSSPLGTGELFF.

Note on this clonotype: Compared with germline, one end of the junction differs, possibly owing to a read error. J is TRBJ1-1 and V is TRBV6-6, with D maybe TRBD1 (6 bases). The germline gives CDR1 MNHNY, CDR2 SVGAGI (reference sequence). The CDR3 totals 15 residues. CDR3 in DNA: TGTGCCAGCAGTGACTCCGGTCGAGGGGGGACTGTAGCTTTCTTT. As protein: CASSDSGRGGTVAFF.

This clonotype was seen many times. The V and J genes are TRBV7-9 and TRBJ2-7; D is unresolved. The V end lost 5 bases, the J end lost 5 bases, and 10 bases lay between the germline ends. This CDR3 comprises 12 residues. CDR1 is SEHNR, CDR2 FQNEAQ, per germline (reference sequence). The CDR3 region is CASSDEVHEQYF. Written as DNA, the CDR3 is TGTGCCAGCAGCGACGAAGTTCACGAGCAGTACTTC.

In its sample, this clonotype was seen many times. This chain joins TRBV7-6 and TRBJ2-7; TRBD1 agrees at 11 bases. CDR3 length: 15 residues. CDR1 and CDR2 (germline): SGHVS, FNYEAQ. Trimming cost V 5 bases and J 5 bases; bases outside gene matches: 8. The CDR3: CASSSRRTGGDEQYF. The CDR3 region has the DNA TGTGCCAGCAGCAGTCGCCGGACAGGGGGCGACGAGCAGTACTTC. Using reference TRBV7-6 and TRBJ2-7 for the parts outside the CDR3, the full variable domain is GAGVSQSPRYKVTKRGQDVALRCDPISGHVSLYWYRQALGQGPEFLTYFNYEAQQDKSGLPNDRFSAERPEGSISTLTIQRTEQRDSAMYRCASSSRRTGGDEQYFGPGTRLTVT.

In this sample, this clonotype turned up a few times. The junction does not match germline at one end; this may be a read error. The gene calls are TRBV7-6 and TRBJ1-1; no clear D. Germline V gene data show CDR1 as SGHVS and CDR2 as FNYEAQ. The CDR3 is 12 amino acids. CDR3 DNA sequence: TGTGCTAGCAGCAAAACTCGGGAGACAGCTTTCTTT. Amino acid sequence: CASSKTRETAFF.

The genes are TRBV28 and TRBJ2-7; D gene ambiguous. The V and J ends lost 8 bases and 5 bases respectively, with 10 bases between them. Germline values: CDR1 MDHEN, CDR2 SYDVKM. This CDR3 spans 11 amino acids. The CDR3 DNA sequence: TGTGCCAGCCGGTTTTGGGACGAGCAGTACTTC. The encoded protein is CASRFWDEQYF. Full variable domain (rest looked up from reference TRBV28 and TRBJ2-7): DVKVTQSSRYLVKRTGEKVFLECVQDMDHENMFWYRQDPGLGLRLIYFSYDVKMKEKGDIPEGYSVSREKKERFSLILESASTNQTSMYLCASRFWDEQYFGPGTRLTVT.